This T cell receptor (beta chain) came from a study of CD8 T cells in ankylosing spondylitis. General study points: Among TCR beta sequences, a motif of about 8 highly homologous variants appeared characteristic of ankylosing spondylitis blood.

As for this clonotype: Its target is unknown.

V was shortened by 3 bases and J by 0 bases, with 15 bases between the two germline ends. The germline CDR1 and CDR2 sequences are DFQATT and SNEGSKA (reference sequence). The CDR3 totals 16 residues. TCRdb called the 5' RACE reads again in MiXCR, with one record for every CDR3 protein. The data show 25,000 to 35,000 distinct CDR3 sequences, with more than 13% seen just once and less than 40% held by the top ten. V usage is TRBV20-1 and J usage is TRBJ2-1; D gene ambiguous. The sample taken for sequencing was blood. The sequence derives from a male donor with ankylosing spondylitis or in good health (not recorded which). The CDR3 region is CSARGGRNSSYNEQFF. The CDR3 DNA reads TGCAGTGCTAGGGGTGGGCGGAATAGCTCCTACAATGAGCAGTTCTTC.